This TCR beta chain is from a study of blood T cell repertoires in COVID-19. Looking at the study overall: From T cells, B-cell-depleted T cells, or PBMCs came the material, which was cDNA or gDNA.

Turning to this clone: Within the sample, other DNA sequences also encode this same CDR3.

The CDR3 consists of 15 residues. Trimming stripped 3 bases from V and 0 bases from J, with 9 bases between. Germline-derived CDR1 and CDR2 are SGHTA and FQGNSA. Data came from immunoSEQ multiplex PCR; TCRdb stores just in-frame clones and leaves some out. The sample has over 75,000 clones, almost 85% seen once. The receptor comes from an elderly woman with acute or convalescent COVID-19. The V call is TRBV7-2, the J call TRBJ2-1, with a tentative D call TRBD2 (6 bases). The sequencing input was peripheral blood. CDR3 DNA: TGTGCCAGCAGCTTGGCGGGGAGCTCCTACAATGAGCAGTTCTTC. It is translated as CASSLAGSSYNEQFF.